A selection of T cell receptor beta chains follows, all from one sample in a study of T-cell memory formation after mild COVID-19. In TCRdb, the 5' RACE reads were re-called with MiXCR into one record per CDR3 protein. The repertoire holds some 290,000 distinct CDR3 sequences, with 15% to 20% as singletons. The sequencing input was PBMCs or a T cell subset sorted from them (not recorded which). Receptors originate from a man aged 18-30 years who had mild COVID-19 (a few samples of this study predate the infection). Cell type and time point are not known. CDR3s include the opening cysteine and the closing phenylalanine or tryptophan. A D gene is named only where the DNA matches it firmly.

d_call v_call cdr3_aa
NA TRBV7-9 CASSLEAGRETQYF
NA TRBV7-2 CASSFTGHTRYGYTF
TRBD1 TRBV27 CASSLYTSPTGDEQFF
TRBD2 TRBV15 CATARERGANNEQFF
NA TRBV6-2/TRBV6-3 CASSWRDLYEQYF
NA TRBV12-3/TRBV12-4 CASSSGYNQPQHF
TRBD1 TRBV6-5 CASSRRDRAQPQHF
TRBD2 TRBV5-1 CASSSRLAGGTDTQYF
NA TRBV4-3 CASSHLPGEGKRTEAFF
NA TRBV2 CASSEARANVLTF
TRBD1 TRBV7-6 CASSSEQGGTDTQYF
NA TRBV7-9 CASSLARENYGYTF
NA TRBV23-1 CASSQPPAEGREETQYF
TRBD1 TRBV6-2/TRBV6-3 CASSTTGAGTGELFF
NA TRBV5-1 CASRTTGLNEQFF
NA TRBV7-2 CASSLGGNQETQYF
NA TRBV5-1 CASSLAAGYQETQYF
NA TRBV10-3 CAIRTLTDTQYF
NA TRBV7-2 CASSLSGPRREKLFF
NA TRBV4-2 CASSQGGATEAFF
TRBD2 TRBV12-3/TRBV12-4 CASGASGEETQYF
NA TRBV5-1 CASTPGAWETQYF
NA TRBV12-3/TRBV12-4 CASTTVSNEQFF
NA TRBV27 CASSLLPNEQFF
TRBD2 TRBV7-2 CASSPSQAGGTDTQYF
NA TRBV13 CASSAQTGSGYEQFF
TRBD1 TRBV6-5 CASSYAGTGGYEQYF
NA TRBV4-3 CASASRGMRDTQYF
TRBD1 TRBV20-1 CSASTGTAYEQYF
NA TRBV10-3 CAISEFSSLVENTGELFF
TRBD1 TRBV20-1 CSARAGGQGAPGETQYF
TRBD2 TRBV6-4 CASSGPGLAGVDTQYF
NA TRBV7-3 CASSFQRGSYNEQFF
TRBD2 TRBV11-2 CASSLGGGLEETQYF
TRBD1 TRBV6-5 CASSCRRDREECGIGYTF
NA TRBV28 CASSFAGTRVLGNEQFF
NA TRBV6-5 CASSYSKPSGRGDTQYF